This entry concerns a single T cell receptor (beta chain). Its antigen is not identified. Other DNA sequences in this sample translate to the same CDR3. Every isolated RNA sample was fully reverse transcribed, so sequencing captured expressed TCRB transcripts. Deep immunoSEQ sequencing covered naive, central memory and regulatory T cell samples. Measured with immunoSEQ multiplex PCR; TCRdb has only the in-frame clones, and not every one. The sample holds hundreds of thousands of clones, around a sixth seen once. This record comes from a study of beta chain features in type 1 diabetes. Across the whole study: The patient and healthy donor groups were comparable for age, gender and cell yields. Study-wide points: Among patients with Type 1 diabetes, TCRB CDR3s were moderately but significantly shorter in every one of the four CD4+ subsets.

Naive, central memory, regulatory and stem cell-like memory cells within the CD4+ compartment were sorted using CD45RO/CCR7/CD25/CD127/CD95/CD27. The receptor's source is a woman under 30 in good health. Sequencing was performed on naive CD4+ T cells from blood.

The DNA of the CDR3 is TGTGCCAGCAGCTTAGGGGCCGGGGAGACCCAGTACTTC. This sequence encodes CASSLGAGETQYF. This chain uses TRBV7-2 with TRBJ2-5; D unresolved. The CDR3 spans 13 residues. V lost 1 base to trimming and J lost 5 bases, with 8 bases between them. The germline gives CDR1 SGHTA, CDR2 FQGNSA.